This passage covers 22 T cell receptor beta chains from one sample sequenced in a study of blood T cell repertoires in COVID-19. Sequenced by immunoSEQ multiplex PCR; TCRdb stores in-frame clones only, minus some. The table includes 450,000 or so clones, roughly 90% detected once. The sequencing input was peripheral blood. Source of these receptors: a woman in her thirties or forties with COVID-19, enrolled during active disease.

This clone has a single count. The rearrangement uses TRBV9 and TRBJ1-2; D remains ambiguous. V lost 0 bases and J lost 8, with 11 bases in between. The CDR3 runs 13 residues. CDR1 SGDLS and CDR2 YYNGEE come from the germline V gene. The CDR3 reads CASSVDYNRGYTF. The DNA of the CDR3 is TGTGCCAGCAGCGTAGACTACAATAGGGGCTACACCTTC.

The chain is built from TRBV11-2 and TRBJ2-1, with D uncertain. Germline loops: CDR1 SGHAT, CDR2 FQNNGV. The CDR3 runs to 12 residues. V lost 5 bases and J lost 6, with 8 bases in between. The CDR3 is CASSHYGNEQFF. Here the CDR3 DNA reads TGTGCCAGCAGCCACTATGGCAATGAGCAGTTCTTC.

This sequence joins TRBV9 and TRBJ1-3, with 10 bases lining up with TRBD1. The CDR3 runs 18 residues. J gave up 0 bases and V 3 bases, and 9 bases lay outside the gene matches. Germline CDR1 and CDR2: SGDLS and YYNGEE. CDR3 amino acids: CASSALSGTGASGNTIYF. CDR3 bases: TGTGCCAGCAGCGCCCTATCGGGGACAGGGGCCTCTGGAAACACCATATATTTT.

The V and J genes are TRBV6-5 and TRBJ1-4; D uncertain. CDR1 and CDR2 (germline): MNHEY, SVGAGI. V lost 8 bases, J lost 6 bases, and 19 bases lay in between. The CDR3 is made up of 15 amino acids. CDR3 nucleotides: TGTGCCAGCTTACCCCAGATCAGTTTCCATGAAAAACTGTTTTTT. Its translation is CASLPQISFHEKLFF.

The chain links TRBV5-6 to TRBJ1-2; TRBD1 matches at 7 bases. Looked up from germline, CDR1 is SGHDT and CDR2 is YYEEEE. Germline trimming cut 3 bases from V and 4 bases from J; bases unmatched to any gene: 3. This CDR3 is 13 amino acids long. CDR3 coding DNA: TGTGCCAGCAGCTCGGGACAGCTCTATGGCTACACCTTC. It encodes CASSSGQLYGYTF. The entire variable domain, with the rest obtained from reference TRBV5-6 and TRBJ1-2, is as follows: DAGVTQSPTHLIKTRGQQVTLRCSPKSGHDTVSWYQQALGQGPQFIFQYYEEEERQRGNFPDRFSGHQFPNYSSELNVNALLLGDSALYLCASSSGQLYGYTFGSGTRLTVV.

The J gene is TRBJ2-1, the V gene TRBV27; no firm D call. Germline assignment: CDR1 MNHEY and CDR2 SMNVEV (reference sequence). The CDR3 length is 12 residues. V lost 6 bases, J lost 6 bases, and 9 bases lay in between. In DNA form, the CDR3 reads TGTGCCAGCAGCGGGTCGTTCAATGAGCAGTTCTTC. Translation gives CASSGSFNEQFF.

The rearrangement links TRBV28 to TRBJ2-7; TRBD2 matches 10 bases. The V and J ends lost 6 bases and 2 bases, in that order; junction bases with no gene match: 16. The germline V gene has CDR1 MDHEN and CDR2 SYDVKM. CDR3 length: 18 residues. CDR3 in amino acids: CASSSTGTSDFFPYEQYF. In nucleotides, the CDR3 is TGTGCCAGCAGCTCAACCGGGACTAGCGACTTTTTTCCCTACGAGCAGTACTTC.

The chain links TRBV28 to TRBJ1-5; weak D call: TRBD1 (6 bases). The CDR3 is 12 amino acids. Trimming cost V 7 bases and J 4 bases, with 8 bases left between them. The V gene's germline CDR1 is MDHEN and CDR2 SYDVKM. This chain's CDR3 is CASKGGNQPQHF. The CDR3 DNA is TGTGCCAGCAAGGGGGGGAATCAGCCCCAGCATTTT.

The V gene is TRBV6-4, the J gene TRBJ2-6; 7 positions agree with TRBD1. V lost 8 bases to trimming and J lost 0 bases; unmatched junction nucleotides: 16. This CDR3 is built from 19 residues. From germline, CDR1 is MRHNA and CDR2 SNTAGT. Here the CDR3 reads CASFGLVDRPSSGANVLTF. CDR3 DNA sequence: TGTGCCAGCTTCGGGCTCGTGGACAGGCCCAGCTCTGGGGCCAACGTCCTGACTTTC.

The genes are TRBV28 and TRBJ2-2; D may be TRBD2 (7 bases). Trimming cost V 7 bases and J 9 bases, with 18 bases left between them. Germline CDR1 and CDR2: MDHEN and SYDVKM. The CDR3 sequence is 14 residues long. The CDR3 sequence: CASTTMGGPRELFF. CDR3 coding DNA: TGTGCCAGCACCACAATGGGGGGGCCCCGGGAGCTGTTTTTT.

As to this clone: Other nucleotide sequences in the sample specify the same CDR3. The chain is built from TRBV9 and TRBJ1-2, with a tentative D call TRBD1 (5 bases). This CDR3 spans 12 amino acids. V lost 4 bases and J lost 4, with 8 bases in between. From germline, CDR1 is SGDLS and CDR2 YYNGEE. CDR3 residues: CASSLDSYGYTF. Here the CDR3 DNA reads TGTGCCAGCAGCTTAGACAGCTATGGCTACACCTTC.

The rearrangement links TRBV30 to TRBJ2-7, with TRBD1 matching 10 bases. CDR3 size: 14 residues. Germline V lookup: CDR1 GTSNPN, CDR2 SVGIG (reference sequence). V was pared by 4 bases and J by 5 bases, with 8 bases of the junction left unmatched. DNA of the CDR3: TGTGCCTGGACAAGGGACAGGGGTATAGACGAGCAGTACTTC. Protein sequence: CAWTRDRGIDEQYF. Looking up the rest from reference TRBV30 and TRBJ2-7 gives the full variable domain: SQTIHQWPATLVQPVGSPLSLECTVEGTSNPNLYWYRQAAGRGLQLLFYSVGIGQISSEVPQNLSASRPQDRQFILSSKKLLLSDSGFYLCAWTRDRGIDEQYFGPGTRLTVT.

The chain has TRBV27 and TRBJ2-2; 9 nucleotides agree with TRBD2. The CDR3 totals 18 residues. With 3 bases clipped from V and 7 bases from J, the junction kept 15 bases outside the gene matches. Germline V gives CDR1 MNHEY, CDR2 SMNVEV (reference sequence). In nucleotides, the CDR3 is TGTGCCAGCAGTTTTATAGCGGGAGAGGTCCGAGTGAGCGGGGAGCTGTTTTTT. Protein sequence: CASSFIAGEVRVSGELFF.

The chain joins TRBV7-2 to TRBJ1-2; 7 bases line up with TRBD1. V was clipped by 4 bases and J by 4 bases; unmatched bases: 6. The CDR3 is made up of 14 amino acids. The germline V gene has CDR1 SGHTA and CDR2 FQGNSA. The CDR3 loop reads CASSYSGGTYGYTF. In nucleotides, the CDR3 is TGTGCCAGCAGCTACTCAGGGGGTACCTATGGCTACACCTTC.

The CDR3, as DNA: TGCGCCAGCAGCTTTGACAGGAGGAACACTGAAGCTTTCTTT. Translating gives CASSFDRRNTEAFF. The J gene is TRBJ1-1, the V gene TRBV5-1; the D gene is possibly TRBD1 (6 bases). The CDR3 totals 14 residues. With 2 bases removed from V and 1 base from J, the gap between germline ends came to 9 bases. Germline CDR1 SGHRS, CDR2 YFSETQ.

The chain recombines TRBV28 with TRBJ2-1; D is unclear. In germline, CDR1 is MDHEN, CDR2 SYDVKM. The germline V and J ends were trimmed by 6 bases and 7 bases, with 10 bases remaining between them. CDR3 length equals 12 residues. The CDR3 is CASSFYSNEQFF. The DNA for the CDR3 is TGTGCCAGCAGCTTCTATTCTAATGAGCAGTTCTTC.

The J gene is TRBJ1-1, the V gene TRBV6-2 or TRBV6-3, with 7 positions matching TRBD1. The V and J ends lost 1 base and 4 bases, in that order; junction bases with no gene match: 9. Germline V gene data show CDR1 as MNHEY and CDR2 as SVGEGT. The CDR3 loop spans 16 amino acids. The CDR3 nucleotides are TGTGCCAGCAGTTACTTTCCGACAGGGATGGGCACTGAAGCTTTCTTT. Encoded protein: CASSYFPTGMGTEAFF.

The CDR3 bases are TGCGCCAGCAGCTCCTCAACAGGGATCGAGACCCAGTACTTC. Amino acids: CASSSSTGIETQYF. This chain joins TRBV5-1 and TRBJ2-5; the D gene is possibly TRBD1 (6 bases). The V gene's germline CDR1 is SGHRS and CDR2 YFSETQ. This CDR3 has 14 amino acids. V was shortened by 3 bases and J by 5 bases, with 14 bases between the two germline ends.

The chain employs TRBV6-6 and TRBJ1-6; D is unclear. The CDR3 spans 16 residues. Trimming removed 5 bases at V and 7 bases at J, with 18 bases between. From germline, CDR1 is MNHNY and CDR2 SVGAGI (reference sequence). The CDR3 loop is CASSQTDGRRNSPLHF. DNA of the CDR3: TGTGCCAGCAGTCAAACGGACGGGAGGAGAAATTCACCCCTCCACTTT.

The chain employs TRBV5-1 and TRBJ2-3; 8 bases are a match to TRBD1. The CDR3 length is 14 residues. The germline gives CDR1 SGHRS, CDR2 YFSETQ. V gave up 4 bases and J gave up 4 bases; unmatched junction bases: 5. CDR3 sequence reads: CASSRGQVADTQYF. The CDR3, as DNA: TGCGCCAGCAGCAGGGGACAGGTGGCAGATACGCAGTATTTT.

DNA of the CDR3: TGTGCCAGCAGTTTCCAGGGTATCTCTGGCTACACCTTC. It translates to CASSFQGISGYTF. V is TRBV27 and J is TRBJ1-2; D may be TRBD1 (5 bases). V shed 3 bases and J shed 7 bases, with 12 bases lying between them. The CDR3 contains 13 residues. CDR1 and CDR2 (germline): MNHEY, SMNVEV (reference sequence).

The chain combines TRBV4-2 with TRBJ1-1; tentatively, D is TRBD1 (5 bases). Germline V gene lookup returns CDR1 LGHNA and CDR2 YNFKEQ. CDR3 length equals 15 residues. Trimming took off 1 base at V and 8 bases at J, with 17 bases between the two ends. The CDR3 loop reads CASSQGRGSSQEAFF. The CDR3 DNA is TGTGCCAGCAGCCAAGGGCGGGGGAGTAGTCAGGAAGCTTTCTTT.